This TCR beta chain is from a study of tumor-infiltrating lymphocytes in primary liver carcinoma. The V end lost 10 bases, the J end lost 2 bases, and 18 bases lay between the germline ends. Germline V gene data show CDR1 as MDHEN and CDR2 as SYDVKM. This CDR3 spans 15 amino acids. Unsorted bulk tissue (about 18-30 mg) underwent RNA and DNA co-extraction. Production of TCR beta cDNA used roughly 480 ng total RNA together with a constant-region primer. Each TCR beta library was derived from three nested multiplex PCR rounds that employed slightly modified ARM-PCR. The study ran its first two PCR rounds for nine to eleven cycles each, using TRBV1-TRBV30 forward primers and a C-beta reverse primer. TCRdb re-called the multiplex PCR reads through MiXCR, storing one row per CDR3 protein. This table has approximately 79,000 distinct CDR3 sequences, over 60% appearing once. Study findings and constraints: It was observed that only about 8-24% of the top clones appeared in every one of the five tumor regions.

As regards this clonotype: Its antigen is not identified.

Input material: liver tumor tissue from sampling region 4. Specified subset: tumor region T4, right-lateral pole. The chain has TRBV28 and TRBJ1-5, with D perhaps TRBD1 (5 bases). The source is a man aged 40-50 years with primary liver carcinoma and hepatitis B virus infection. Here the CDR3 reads CANSLLGGGNQPQHF. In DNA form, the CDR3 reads TGTGCCAACAGCCTTCTGGGAGGGGGCAATCAGCCCCAGCATTTT.